The 25 T cell receptor beta chains below all came from one sample that was sequenced in a study of blood T cell repertoires in COVID-19. The method was immunoSEQ multiplex PCR; TCRdb's version includes in-frame clones alone and lacks a portion of them. The profile shows about 300,000 clones, over 70% of them singletons. Sequenced: peripheral blood. These receptors were obtained from a woman aged 35 to 49 who had recovered from COVID-19.

V usage is TRBV10-2 and J usage is TRBJ2-5, with 7 nucleotides matching TRBD1. The CDR3 is 14 amino acids. The trim removed 4 bases at V and 1 base at J, leaving 3 bases unmatched. Per the germline V gene, CDR1 is WSHSY and CDR2 is SAAADI. CDR3 DNA sequence: TGCGCCAGCAGTGGGGACAGCTTCCAAGAGACCCAGTACTTC. Its protein is CASSGDSFQETQYF.

The genes are TRBV5-4 and TRBJ2-5; 9 bases match TRBD1. V gave up 3 bases and J gave up 6 bases; unmatched junction bases: 3. This CDR3 is built from 13 residues. The V gene's germline CDR1 is SGHNT and CDR2 YYREEE (reference sequence). DNA of the CDR3: TGTGCCAGCAGCTCGGACAGGGGACAGACCCAGTACTTC. It encodes CASSSDRGQTQYF.

Only one count was recorded for this clone. The V and J genes are TRBV29-1 and TRBJ1-2, with D uncertain. Germline CDR1 reads SQVTM; CDR2 reads ANQGSEA. V was trimmed by 1 base and J by 6 bases, leaving 9 bases between them. This CDR3 contains 12 residues. DNA for the CDR3: TGCAGCGTTGAAGGTCCCGGGAATGGCTACACCTTC. Amino acid sequence: CSVEGPGNGYTF.

This clone was found once. This chain joins TRBV13 and TRBJ1-4; 10 nucleotides line up with TRBD1. The CDR3 spans 14 residues. The V gene end was trimmed by 3 bases and the J gene end by 8 bases; junction bases not matched to a gene: 3. CDR1 and CDR2 from the germline V gene are PRHDT and FYEKMQ (reference sequence). The CDR3 DNA follows: TGTGCCAGCAGCTTCAGGGACAGGGGAGAAAAACTGTTTTTT. Translated, it gives CASSFRDRGEKLFF. Full variable domain (outside the CDR3, taken from reference TRBV13 and TRBJ1-4): AAGVIQSPRHLIKEKRETATLKCYPIPRHDTVYWYQQGPGQDPQFLISFYEKMQSDKGSIPDRFSAQQFSDYHSELNMSSLELGDSALYFCASSFRDRGEKLFFGSGTQLSVL.

The genes are TRBV6-2 or TRBV6-3 and TRBJ1-1; a possible D gene is TRBD1 (6 bases). Trimming stripped 2 bases from V and 7 bases from J, with 14 bases between. This CDR3 has 14 amino acids. Germline-derived CDR1 and CDR2 are MNHEY and SVGEGT. The CDR3 bases are TGTGCCAGCAGTTACGACGGACAGCGTGTTGAAGCTTTCTTT. It specifies CASSYDGQRVEAFF.

This clone was picked up many times. The V and J genes are TRBV7-9 and TRBJ2-7; TRBD1 aligns across 11 bases. This CDR3 region has 15 residues. V dropped 3 bases and J dropped 3; count of bases not matched to a gene: 4. From germline, CDR1 is SEHNR and CDR2 FQNEAQ (reference sequence). CDR3 coding DNA: TGTGCCAGCAGCTTCTTGGGACAGGGGGACTACGAGCAGTACTTC. Its protein product is CASSFLGQGDYEQYF.

The chain has TRBV19 and TRBJ2-6, with a possible D match to TRBD1 (7 bases). The germline gives CDR1 LNHDA, CDR2 SQIVND (reference sequence). The CDR3 runs to 18 residues. V was trimmed by 5 bases and J by 0 bases, leaving 17 bases between them. The CDR3 loop reads CASSPQQGRSSGANVLTF. DNA for the CDR3: TGTGCCAGTAGTCCCCAACAGGGGAGGTCCTCTGGGGCCAACGTCCTGACTTTC. Full variable domain (remainder filled in from reference TRBV19 and TRBJ2-6): DGGITQSPKYLFRKEGQNVTLSCEQNLNHDAMYWYRQDPGQGLRLIYYSQIVNDFQKGDIAEGYSVSREKKESFPLTVTSAQKNPTAFYLCASSPQQGRSSGANVLTFGAGSRLTVL.

The genes are TRBV18 and TRBJ2-1, with a tentative D call TRBD1 (5 bases). Germline V lookup: CDR1 KGHSH, CDR2 LQKENI. The CDR3 loop spans 14 amino acids. V was cut by 3 bases and J by 10 bases, with 16 bases left in between. This CDR3 reads CASSPRAGHLEQFF. In nucleotides, the CDR3 is TGTGCCAGCTCACCTCGGGCAGGGCACCTGGAGCAGTTCTTC.

This rearrangement joins TRBV5-1 to TRBJ1-1; D uncertain. CDR3 length: 13 residues. CDR1 SGHRS and CDR2 YFSETQ come from the germline V gene. Trimming took off 0 bases at V and 4 bases at J, with 7 bases between the two ends. The CDR3 region is CASSLGWSTEAFF. CDR3 coding DNA: TGCGCCAGCAGCTTGGGCTGGAGCACTGAAGCTTTCTTT.

This chain joins TRBV5-1 and TRBJ1-6; the D is unclear. This CDR3 is built from 16 residues. Germline CDR1 is SGHRS and CDR2 is YFSETQ. Trimming cost V 2 bases and J 0 bases, with 9 bases left between them. The CDR3 sequence: CASSLAASSYNSPLHF. CDR3 nucleotide sequence: TGCGCCAGCAGCTTAGCTGCGAGCTCCTATAATTCACCCCTCCACTTT.

V and J are TRBV5-5 and TRBJ1-2, with D possibly matching TRBD1 (6 bases). V was clipped by 1 base and J by 3 bases, with 16 bases between them. Germline CDR1 reads SGHKS; CDR2 reads YYEKEE (reference sequence). The CDR3 is made up of 16 amino acids. The CDR3 DNA reads TGTGCCAGCAGCTTGTCCCCCAGGGGACGCGACTATGGCTACACCTTC. This translates into CASSLSPRGRDYGYTF.

This clone turned up a few times. V and J are TRBV3-1 (or the pseudogene TRBV3-2) and TRBJ2-7; 7 bases are shared with TRBD1. The CDR3 consists of 14 residues. V lost 3 bases to trimming and J lost 6 bases; unmatched junction nucleotides: 8. Germline CDR1 is LGHDT and CDR2 is YNNKEL (reference sequence). The CDR3 protein is CASSQRGPGGEQYF. CDR3 bases: TGTGCCAGCAGCCAGAGGGGGCCGGGTGGCGAGCAGTACTTC.

The gene calls are TRBV19 and TRBJ2-4; 7 bases fit TRBD1. Per germline, CDR1 LNHDA and CDR2 SQIVND (reference sequence). The CDR3 is made up of 15 amino acids. The V gene end was trimmed by 6 bases and the J gene end by 0 bases; junction bases not matched to a gene: 5. The CDR3: CASSLGQLAKNIQYF. The CDR3 nucleotides are TGTGCCAGTAGCCTGGGACAGTTAGCCAAAAACATTCAGTACTTC.

This chain joins TRBV6-2 or TRBV6-3 and TRBJ1-6, with D possibly matching TRBD1 (6 bases). Germline loops: CDR1 MNHEY, CDR2 SVGEGT. The CDR3 has 18 amino acids. V lost 6 bases and J 3 bases, leaving 21 bases between the germline ends. CDR3 in DNA: TGTGCCAGCAGCTCCAACCCTCGACAGGACGGCTATAATTCACCCCTCCACTTT. The encoded protein is CASSSNPRQDGYNSPLHF.

The J gene is TRBJ1-1, the V gene TRBV29-1; 7 positions match TRBD1. The CDR3 spans 13 residues. Germline trimming cut 7 bases from V and 6 bases from J; bases unmatched to any gene: 11. Looked up from germline, CDR1 is SQVTM and CDR2 is ANQGSEA. The CDR3 DNA reads as TGCAGCGGTTCGACAGGGAGTGGCGCTGAAGCTTTCTTT. It codes for CSGSTGSGAEAFF.

The chain has TRBV19 and TRBJ1-6; the D gene is possibly TRBD1 (5 bases). The CDR3 has 17 residues. The germline V gene has CDR1 LNHDA and CDR2 SQIVND (reference sequence). Trimming stripped 1 base from V and 7 bases from J, with 17 bases between. The CDR3 coding sequence is TGTGCCAGTAGTATAGCCCGACAGAGAGAGAGAAATTCACCCCTCCACTTT. This codes for CASSIARQRERNSPLHF.

The rearrangement uses TRBV30 and TRBJ2-7; the D is unclear. The germline V gene encodes CDR1 GTSNPN and CDR2 SVGIG (reference sequence). Trimming stripped 2 bases from V and 1 base from J, with 3 bases between. This CDR3 contains 11 residues. For the CDR3, the DNA is TGTGCCTGGAGTTCTTCCTACGAGCAGTACTTC. It is translated as CAWSSSYEQYF.

This clone was recorded a few times. The chain combines TRBV5-8 with TRBJ2-1; 7 bases line up with TRBD1. CDR1 SGHTS and CDR2 YDEGEE come from the germline V gene. The trim removed 4 bases at V and 13 bases at J, leaving 14 bases unmatched. The CDR3 runs 14 residues. DNA of the CDR3: TGTGCCAGCAGCCGAACGAACAGGGGCCGCGATCAGTTCTTC. This gives the protein CASSRTNRGRDQFF.

The V and J genes are TRBV2 and TRBJ2-1, with 9 nucleotides matching TRBD1. The CDR3 totals 16 residues. CDR1 is SNHLY and CDR2 is FYNNEI in the germline V gene. Germline trimming cut 2 bases from V and 4 bases from J; bases unmatched to any gene: 6. CDR3 amino acids: CASSESSGQGYNEQFF. Here the CDR3 DNA reads TGTGCCAGCAGTGAATCGTCGGGACAGGGTTACAATGAGCAGTTCTTC. Supplemented by reference TRBV2 and TRBJ2-1, the full variable domain reads EPEVTQTPSHQVTQMGQEVILRCVPISNHLYFYWYRQILGQKVEFLVSFYNNEISEKSEIFDDQFSVERPDGSNFTLKIRSTKLEDSAMYFCASSESSGQGYNEQFFGPGTRLTVL.

This sequence joins TRBV18 and TRBJ1-3; no firm D call. The germline CDR1 and CDR2 sequences are KGHSH and LQKENI. This CDR3 comprises 12 residues. V lost 6 bases and J lost 8, with 11 bases in between. Here the CDR3 DNA reads TGTGCCAGCTCGTCTACAGTTGACACCATATATTTT. Its translation: CASSSTVDTIYF.

The V and J genes are TRBV27 and TRBJ2-2; D ambiguous. V shed 3 bases and J shed 5 bases, with 7 bases lying between them. Germline lookup yields CDR1 MNHEY and CDR2 SMNVEV (reference sequence). The CDR3 is 13 amino acids. The CDR3 DNA reads TGTGCCAGCAGTTTGTCACAAACCGGGGAGCTGTTTTTT. It specifies CASSLSQTGELFF.

The gene calls are TRBV6-5 and TRBJ1-2, with a tentative D call TRBD1 (6 bases). This CDR3 is built from 12 residues. Per the germline V gene, CDR1 is MNHEY and CDR2 is SVGAGI. The V end lost 6 bases, the J end lost 9 bases, and 14 bases lay between the germline ends. CDR3 sequence reads: CASSQGFHRYTF. CDR3 DNA sequence: TGTGCCAGCAGCCAGGGGTTTCATCGCTACACCTTC.

The chain has TRBV11-2 and TRBJ1-1; weak D call: TRBD1 (6 bases). Looked up from germline, CDR1 is SGHAT and CDR2 is FQNNGV. Between the trimmed V and J ends, which lost 4 bases and 7 bases, there was a span of 16 bases. This CDR3 has 14 residues. In DNA, the CDR3 is TGTGCCAGCAGCTCCAAGACAGGAAGGGATGAAGCTTTCTTT. It is translated as CASSSKTGRDEAFF.

The CDR3 coding sequence is TGTGCCAGTAGTTCAGGACTAGCAGAGACCCAGTACTTC. It yields the protein CASSSGLAETQYF. J is TRBJ2-5 and V is TRBV19; 8 positions match TRBD2. This CDR3 comprises 13 residues. J was trimmed by 4 bases and V by 5 bases; bases with no gene match: 3. In germline, CDR1 is LNHDA, CDR2 SQIVND (reference sequence). The entire variable domain, with the rest obtained from reference TRBV19 and TRBJ2-5, is as follows: DGGITQSPKYLFRKEGQNVTLSCEQNLNHDAMYWYRQDPGQGLRLIYYSQIVNDFQKGDIAEGYSVSREKKESFPLTVTSAQKNPTAFYLCASSSGLAETQYFGPGTRLLVL.

This clone was counted only a few times. The chain employs TRBV5-1 and TRBJ2-7; weak D call: TRBD1 (5 bases). The CDR3 contains 15 residues. Deletions cut 0 bases from V and 1 base from J, with 11 bases between. Looked up from germline, CDR1 is SGHRS and CDR2 is YFSETQ. The CDR3 spells CASSLVMAGSYEQYF. In DNA form, the CDR3 reads TGCGCCAGCAGCTTGGTGATGGCAGGGTCCTACGAGCAGTACTTC.